This TCR beta chain was identified during a study of blood T cell repertoires in COVID-19 (dated by TCRdb to about 2020). Regarding the complete study: The collaborator samples originated in the United States, Italy and Spain and spanned the acute and convalescent phases of COVID-19. Subjects who had been exposed to COVID-19, were actively infected with it, or had recovered from it provided the deeply sampled blood TCRbeta repertoires that made up the dataset. The repertoires were made available in a free public database intended to serve as a resource for research on the immune response to SARS-CoV-2. HLA class I and class II types, where available, came from metadata supplied by the sample provider rather than from assay-based typing. The samples were drawn from the first 160 participants of the ongoing ImmuneRACE study and from about 1,200 subjects provided by 6 global collaborators. The material from the prospective study consisted of cDNA or gDNA derived from T cells, B-cell-depleted T cells, or PBMCs. The sample metadata nearly always contained a de-identified subject ID, COVID-19 status, age in years and sex. Findings and caveats that apply to the study as a whole: How much clinical and demographic metadata was included differed by source and by participant, and the metadata was provided uncurated.

V trim: 5 bases; J trim: 2 bases; unmatched bases: 3. The germline V gene yields SGHTA for CDR1 and FQGNSA for CDR2. From the cysteine through the phenylalanine, the CDR3 covers 14 amino acids. The entry retains the CDR3 DNA only, 42 bases that are in frame from base 1. Worth noting for this clone: Its antigen is not yet known. Base qualities are not provided; no much larger clone lies one nucleotide away.

Enrolling through a virtual design, the prospective study's participants ranged in age from roughly 18 to 95 years and lived across 20 to 25 United States geographic areas. To assign participants to cohorts, the prospective study relied on clinical history that participants themselves reported in a screening survey and a study questionnaire. For ImmuneRACE Cohort 3, a participant was defined as recovered based on two consecutive negative NP/OP PCR tests, clearance by a healthcare professional, or resolution of symptoms. Mobile phlebotomists in the prospective study collected whole blood, serum and a nasopharyngeal or oropharyngeal swab from every participant. Participants in the prospective study had the option to provide additional blood draws and questionnaires over a roughly 2-month period. Blood samples from the prospective study were shipped frozen or at room temperature prior to DNA extraction.

TCRbeta CDR3 regions were amplified from genomic DNA using the immunoSEQ Assay, a bias-controlled multiplex PCR. The authors' pipeline ran thus. Nucleated cell counts per sample were estimated from amplification of reference gene primers within the assay. To quantify the absolute abundance of each unique TCRbeta CDR3 rearrangement, sequence reads were collapsed and filtered. For each sample, productive Simpson clonality was calculated as the square root of Simpson's diversity index over productive rearrangements. The table was pulled from immuneACCESS by TCRdb, which kept in-frame rearrangements only. Such tables lose some clones; where checked, under half of the loss comes from unresolved V genes, and the rest has no known cause. V and J calls and clone size come straight from that table; D and trimming were deduced from the DNA. The sample table holds approximately 300,000 clones, of which approximately 88% were seen once. About 5% of the sample goes to the ten largest clones.

The sequenced material came from PBMCs or T cells enriched from blood (not recorded which). This sequence originates from a man aged 60 to 69 who had recovered from COVID-19. The chain is encoded by TRBV7-2 joined to TRBJ2-3, with TRBD2 matching 8 junction bases. Read as DNA, the sequence is TGTGCCAGCAGCCGGGGGGGGGTCACAGATACGCAGTATTTT. It is translated as CASSRGGVTDTQYF.